The rows below give T cell receptor beta chains drawn from one sample of a study of cytomegalovirus exposure and HLA in healthy donors. This table comes from immunoSEQ multiplex PCR, and its TCRdb copy is limited to in-frame clones, with some not included. The sample comprises about 130,000 clones, just under 75% of which are singletons, and 5.5% to 8.5% rests with the top ten. Sequencing used PBMCs. These receptors all come from a man in his forties or fifties in good health and CMV-seropositive. CDR3s include the opening cysteine and the closing phenylalanine or tryptophan. A D gene is named only where the DNA matches it firmly. Size is omitted from some rows. Given values are once, few, many or a class for expanded clones.

clone_size,d_call,j_call,v_call,cdr3_nt,cdr3_aa
NA,TRBD2,TRBJ2-3,TRBV12-5,TGTGCTAGTGGTTTGGGACTAGCGGGAGGGTCCACAGATACGCAGTATTTT,CASGLGLAGGSTDTQYF
NA,TRBD1,TRBJ1-2,TRBV5-1,TGCGCCAGCAGGAGCTACCCCGGGACAGAGTATGGCTACACCTTC,CASRSYPGTEYGYTF
NA,TRBD1,TRBJ2-1,TRBV25-1,TGTGCCAGCAGTGACCTACCCCGGGACAGAGCCTACAATGAGCAGTTCTTC,CASSDLPRDRAYNEQFF
NA,TRBD2,TRBJ2-2,TRBV15,TGTGCCACCAGCAGAGGGGGCGGGAGGACCGGGGAGCTGTTTTTT,CATSRGGGRTGELFF
NA,NA,TRBJ1-5,TRBV27,TGTGCCAGCAGTCCGGACAGAAGCAATCAGCCCCAGCATTTT,CASSPDRSNQPQHF
once,NA,TRBJ2-3,TRBV5-1,TGCGCCAGCAGCTTACAGGTTAGGGATACGCAGTATTTT,CASSLQVRDTQYF
few,TRBD1,TRBJ1-2,TRBV20-1,TGCAGTGCTACAGGGGGCTATGGCTACACCTTC,CSATGGYGYTF
NA,TRBD2,TRBJ2-3,TRBV28,TGTGCCAGCAGTTTATGGGGCGGGGGTAGCACAGATACGCAGTATTTT,CASSLWGGGSTDTQYF
NA,NA,TRBJ2-1,TRBV5-1,TGCGCCAGCAGCTTGCAAACTAGCTCCTACAATGAGCAGTTCTTC,CASSLQTSSYNEQFF
NA,TRBD1,TRBJ1-2,TRBV6-5,TGTGCCAGCAGCCGTGACAGGGCCGCCGGCTACACCTTC,CASSRDRAAGYTF
once,TRBD1,TRBJ2-7,TRBV5-4,TGTGCCAGCAGCTGGGACAGGGGTTACGAGCAGTACTTC,CASSWDRGYEQYF
NA,NA,TRBJ2-3,TRBV5-1,TGCGCCAGCAGCGCAGGGTCTGGCACAGATACGCAGTATTTT,CASSAGSGTDTQYF
NA,NA,TRBJ1-1,TRBV29-1,TGCAGCGCTAGAACCGGGGGGAACACTGAAGCTTTCTTT,CSARTGGNTEAFF
few,TRBD2,TRBJ2-5,TRBV29-1,TGCAGCATCAGACTAGCGGGGGACCAAGAGACCCAGTACTTC,CSIRLAGDQETQYF
NA,NA,TRBJ2-2,TRBV5-1,TGCGCCAGCAGCTTGGTGGTAGGGGTGCGGTTCACCGGGGAGCTGTTTTTT,CASSLVVGVRFTGELFF
NA,NA,TRBJ2-5,TRBV7-9,TGTGCCAGCAGCGTAGGGAGAGAGGAAGAGACCCAGTACTTC,CASSVGREEETQYF
once,NA,TRBJ2-2,TRBV28,TGTGCCAGCAGTTTGGGGGGGGCGGGCACCGGGGAGCTGTTTTTT,CASSLGGAGTGELFF
once,TRBD1,TRBJ2-7,TRBV15,TGTGCCACCAGCCGACAGGGAACCTACGAGCAGTACTTC,CATSRQGTYEQYF
NA,TRBD1,TRBJ2-7,TRBV9,TGTGCCAGCAGCGAGGCTGGGACAGGGGTCTACGAGCAGTACTTC,CASSEAGTGVYEQYF
few,NA,TRBJ2-7,TRBV15,TGTGCCACCAGCAGGGGGGCCGTTTCTTACGAGCAGTACTTC,CATSRGAVSYEQYF
NA,TRBD1,TRBJ2-7,TRBV27,TGTGCCAGCAGTCCACGGACAGGGGGTTTGCGAGAGCAGTACTTC,CASSPRTGGLREQYF
NA,TRBD1,TRBJ1-2,TRBV30,TGTGCCTGGAGTAGGACAGGGGGCGGCTACACCTTC,CAWSRTGGGYTF
NA,TRBD2,TRBJ2-2,TRBV19,TGTGCCAGTAGTCCGTCGGGACTAGCGGGGACCCCACGAGGCACCGGGGAGCTGTTTTTT,CASSPSGLAGTPRGTGELFF
NA,NA,TRBJ1-3,TRBV10-2,TGCGCCAGCAGTGAGCGGGGGTTGGAAGGAAACACCATATATTTT,CASSERGLEGNTIYF
few,TRBD1,TRBJ1-3,TRBV29-1,TGCAGCGGCACGACGGGACAGGGTGGAAACACCATATATTTT,CSGTTGQGGNTIYF
NA,TRBD1,TRBJ1-1,TRBV19,TGTGCCAGTAGTAAAGCGACAGGGGTGTTGAACACTGAAGCTTTCTTT,CASSKATGVLNTEAFF
NA,NA,TRBJ2-2,TRBV5-5,TGTGCCAGCAGCTTGGACAGGGCGTCGCACACCGGGGAGCTGTTTTTT,CASSLDRASHTGELFF
once,TRBD1,TRBJ2-3,TRBV2,TGTGCCAGCAGTGAAGGGACAGGGTTCTTTAGAGATACGCAGTATTTT,CASSEGTGFFRDTQYF
NA,NA,TRBJ1-5,TRBV4-2,TGTGCCAGCAGCCAAGATTTAGGGCAGGGGCAGGTGAGCAATCAGCCCCAGCATTTT,CASSQDLGQGQVSNQPQHF
NA,NA,TRBJ2-7,TRBV19,TGTGCCAGTAGTCCGAGAGGACTTTACACCCCGTACGAGCAGTACTTC,CASSPRGLYTPYEQYF
NA,NA,TRBJ2-5,TRBV5-6,TGTGCCAGCAGCTTTCGGCCAGGGCTTTTCGAGACCCAGTACTTC,CASSFRPGLFETQYF
NA,TRBD1,TRBJ1-2,TRBV11-2,TGTGCCAGCAGCTTAGGGCCCGGGACAGCTAACTATGGCTACACCTTC,CASSLGPGTANYGYTF
NA,TRBD1,TRBJ1-2,TRBV20-1,TGCAGTGCTAGTCCTGGACAGGGGGCTACTTTC,CSASPGQGATF
NA,NA,TRBJ2-7,TRBV19,TGTGCCAGTTCGGAGGGCTACGAGCAGTACTTC,CASSEGYEQYF
NA,TRBD1,TRBJ1-1,TRBV28,TGTGCCAGCAGTTTCCCGGACAGGCTGAAGGACACTGAAGCTTTCTTT,CASSFPDRLKDTEAFF
NA,TRBD1,TRBJ1-2,TRBV19,TGTGCCAGTATCCCGGGACAGGGGTTTAACTATGGCTACACCTTC,CASIPGQGFNYGYTF
once,TRBD2,TRBJ2-7,TRBV28,TGTGCCAGCAGTTCCCCGACTAGCGGTGCGTACGAGCAGTACTTC,CASSSPTSGAYEQYF
NA,TRBD1,TRBJ2-2,TRBV5-1,TGCGCCAGCAGCTTAGGAGACAGGGTCGGCACCGGGGAGCTGTTTTTT,CASSLGDRVGTGELFF
NA,NA,TRBJ2-7,TRBV18,TGTGCCAGCTCGGGGCAAAGTTCCTACGAGCAGTACTTC,CASSGQSSYEQYF
NA,TRBD2,TRBJ2-2,TRBV4-1,TGCGCCAGCAGCCAAGATAACCTAGCGGAAATCGCGAACACCGGGGAGCTGTTTTTT,CASSQDNLAEIANTGELFF
NA,TRBD1,TRBJ1-5,TRBV9,TGTGCCAGCAGCGTAGGAAAGGTGGGACAGGGCTTTGATCAGCCCCAGCATTTT,CASSVGKVGQGFDQPQHF
NA,NA,TRBJ2-3,TRBV9,TGTGCCAGCAGCGTAGCGGGCACAGATACGCAGTATTTT,CASSVAGTDTQYF
NA,NA,TRBJ1-3,TRBV12-5,TGTGCTAGTGGTTCCACAGAGTCTGGAAACACCATATATTTT,CASGSTESGNTIYF
NA,TRBD2,TRBJ2-1,TRBV5-1,TGCGCCAGCAGCGAAGTAGCGGGAGAGGGTGAGCAGTTCTTC,CASSEVAGEGEQFF
few,NA,TRBJ1-1,TRBV2,TGTGCCACCGGCGAGGAACTGAACACTGAAGCTTTCTTT,CATGEELNTEAFF
NA,NA,TRBJ2-3,TRBV19,TGTGCCAGTAGAGCGAGCAGGGGGACTAGCACAGATACGCAGTATTTT,CASRASRGTSTDTQYF
few,TRBD1,TRBJ2-7,TRBV5-1,TGCGCCAGCAGCTCGAGGGACAGGAGAAACTACGAGCAGTACTTC,CASSSRDRRNYEQYF
NA,TRBD1,TRBJ1-4,TRBV27,TGTGCCAGCAGTTTCAGGGGGCGAGTTGAAAAACTGTTTTTT,CASSFRGRVEKLFF
NA,TRBD1,TRBJ1-5,TRBV5-6,TGTGCCAGCAGCTTTCGGGACAGGGGGAACAATCAGCCCCAGCATTTT,CASSFRDRGNNQPQHF
NA,TRBD1,TRBJ2-2,TRBV5-1,TGCGCCAGCAGCTTACCCGGGACAGCCCCAATTGGGGAGCTGTTTTTT,CASSLPGTAPIGELFF